One and the same sample provided the 3 T cell receptor beta chains below, sequenced in a study of blood T cell repertoires in COVID-19. Clones were read by immunoSEQ multiplex PCR, and TCRdb kept only the in-frame ones, dropping some. In the table there are around 140,000 clones, over 75% of which are singletons. The sequenced sample consisted of peripheral blood. Every receptor here comes from a young man with COVID-19, enrolled during active disease.

The V and J genes are TRBV6-2 or TRBV6-3 and TRBJ1-2; no clear D. V dropped 6 bases and J dropped 5 bases, with 7 bases sitting between them. This CDR3 contains 11 residues. From germline, CDR1 is MNHEY and CDR2 SVGEGT. CDR3 region: CASSHRYGYTF. The CDR3 nucleotides are TGTGCCAGCAGCCACAGATATGGCTACACCTTC.

The chain couples TRBV5-1 to TRBJ2-1, with TRBD2 identical over 12 bases. The V gene's germline CDR1 is SGHRS and CDR2 YFSETQ. Germline trimming cut 0 bases from V and 1 base from J; bases unmatched to any gene: 5. The CDR3 is 18 residues long. The CDR3 DNA follows: TGCGCCAGCAGCTTGGCACCAACTAGCGGGAGGTCCTACAATGAGCAGTTCTTC. It specifies CASSLAPTSGRSYNEQFF.

The chain has TRBV7-2 and TRBJ1-2; 7 positions agree with TRBD1. V dropped 5 bases and J dropped 1; count of bases not matched to a gene: 4. The CDR3 consists of 14 residues. Germline CDR1 reads SGHTA; CDR2 reads FQGNSA. CDR3 in DNA: TGTGCCAGCAGCCCGGGACAGATTAACTATGGCTACACCTTC. Protein: CASSPGQINYGYTF.